These T cell receptor beta chains were read from a single sample in a study of T cell responses to AZD1222 COVID-19 vaccine. Sequencing used immunoSEQ multiplex PCR; TCRdb keeps in-frame clones, though not all of them. The sample lists 85,000 to 120,000 clones, under 90% occurring once. The sequenced sample was peripheral blood, obtained on day 0 of AZD1222 vaccination. The receptors stem from an adult in good health. CDR3s include the opening cysteine and the closing phenylalanine or tryptophan.

CDR3aa	j_gene	v_gene
CASSIGRTANTEAFF	TRBJ1-1	TRBV19
CASSESGRNEAFF	TRBJ1-1	TRBV10-1
CASSRVGPLETQYF	TRBJ2-5	TRBV6-5
CATSTSRGTGGETQYF	TRBJ2-5	TRBV24-1
CASRGSSGSVDEQFF	TRBJ2-1	TRBV28
CASSTATSNYGYTF	TRBJ1-2	TRBV6-2/TRBV6-3
CASTSTGGAGYGYTF	TRBJ1-2	TRBV6-5
CASSLGLAAYNEQFF	TRBJ2-1	TRBV11-2
CASSQEVRTEQYF	TRBJ2-7	TRBV4-3
CASSVLAGGRYEQYF	TRBJ2-7	TRBV5-1
CASSFSGGYGYTF	TRBJ1-2	TRBV28
CASRETGGVDGYTF	TRBJ1-2	TRBV28
CASSPRNTIYF	TRBJ1-3	TRBV7-2
CASSTDSSYEQYF	TRBJ2-7	TRBV18
CASSVSGTANTEAFF	TRBJ1-1	TRBV27
CASSLGGGGNEKLFF	TRBJ1-4	TRBV28
CASSTGLRDYGYTF	TRBJ1-2	TRBV6-5
CASSRGGGQETQYF	TRBJ2-5	TRBV4-2